The 27 T cell receptor beta chains reported below all come from one sample, sequenced in a study of neurological immune-mediated disorders. TCRdb independently ran MiXCR on the 5' RACE reads; one entry per CDR3 protein. This table has fewer than 90,000 distinct CDR3 sequences, 9% to 12% appearing once. The sequenced sample consisted of PBMCs. Source of these receptors: a man aged 40-49 years in good health.

There are many counts of this clonotype. The genes are TRBV9 and TRBJ2-1; weak D call: TRBD2 (6 bases). CDR3 length equals 16 residues. The ends were cut back, 3 bases at V and 0 bases at J, with 13 bases in the middle. In germline, CDR1 is SGDLS, CDR2 YYNGEE. The CDR3 protein is CASSGIAENSYNEQFF. The CDR3 nucleotides read TGTGCCAGCAGCGGGATAGCGGAGAACTCCTACAATGAGCAGTTCTTC.

This clonotype showed up many times. The V gene is TRBV5-6, the J gene TRBJ2-7; either TRBD1 or TRBD2 may supply D (6 bases each). Between the trimmed V and J ends, which lost 2 bases and 4 bases, there was a span of 10 bases. This CDR3 is built from 13 residues. Per germline, CDR1 SGHDT and CDR2 YYEEEE. This CDR3 is CASSFRGPYEQYF. The CDR3 nucleotides are TGTGCCAGCAGCTTCCGGGGGCCGTACGAGCAGTACTTC.

The chain is built from TRBV7-3 and TRBJ2-1; D not certain. Trimming took off 2 bases at V and 3 bases at J, with 5 bases between the two ends. Germline V gives CDR1 SGHTA, CDR2 FQGTGA. This CDR3 comprises 13 residues. The CDR3 sequence: CASSLGYYNEQFF. The CDR3 bases are TGTGCCAGCAGCTTAGGATACTACAATGAGCAGTTCTTC.

This clonotype was counted at least ten times. Here the CDR3 DNA reads TGTGCCAGCAGCAAACCGGGACAGGGGATAATCCACGAGCAGTACTTC. Translated: CASSKPGQGIIHEQYF. The chain employs TRBV7-9 and TRBJ2-7; TRBD1 agrees at 10 bases. CDR1 SEHNR and CDR2 FQNEAQ come from the germline V gene (reference sequence). This CDR3 contains 16 residues. V shed 5 bases and J 5 bases; nucleotides not matched to a gene: 12.

This clonotype was seen at least ten times. V gene TRBV7-9 combines with J gene TRBJ2-7; possible D gene TRBD1, 5 bases. The germline CDR1 and CDR2 sequences are SEHNR and FQNEAQ (reference sequence). V gave up 4 bases and J gave up 5 bases, with 15 bases separating them. CDR3 length: 14 residues. The CDR3, as DNA: TGTGCCAGCAGCTCGTGGGCAGGGCGCGACGAGCAGTACTTC. This codes for CASSSWAGRDEQYF.

This clonotype has ten or more counts. V and J are TRBV27 and TRBJ1-5; 9 bases are a match to TRBD1. Germline V gene lookup returns CDR1 MNHEY and CDR2 SMNVEV (reference sequence). V shed 6 bases and J 4 bases; nucleotides not matched to a gene: 10. The CDR3 is made up of 16 amino acids. CDR3 region: CASRTTGGLVNQPQHF. The CDR3 nucleotides read TGTGCCAGCAGAACGACAGGGGGTCTGGTTAATCAGCCCCAGCATTTT.

This clonotype appeared many times. This chain links TRBV19 with TRBJ2-7, with TRBD2 matching 8 bases. The CDR3 runs 13 residues. From germline, CDR1 is LNHDA and CDR2 SQIVND (reference sequence). V was pared by 8 bases and J by 5 bases, with 8 bases of the junction left unmatched. This chain's CDR3 is CASRRAGGHEQYF. As DNA, the CDR3 is TGTGCCAGTCGAAGGGCGGGAGGCCACGAGCAGTACTTC. The full variable domain, its missing parts supplied by reference TRBV19 and TRBJ2-7, is DGGITQSPKYLFRKEGQNVTLSCEQNLNHDAMYWYRQDPGQGLRLIYYSQIVNDFQKGDIAEGYSVSREKKESFPLTVTSAQKNPTAFYLCASRRAGGHEQYFGPGTRLTVT.

The table lists this clonotype with many counts. The chain has TRBV5-4 and TRBJ2-2, with a possible D match to TRBD2 (5 bases). The germline gives CDR1 SGHNT, CDR2 YYREEE (reference sequence). The V end lost 3 bases, the J end lost 6 bases, and 21 bases lay between the germline ends. The CDR3 is 17 amino acids. The CDR3 loop is CASSSIRGPKIPGELFF. The CDR3 DNA reads TGTGCCAGCAGCTCCATTCGGGGTCCTAAGATTCCCGGGGAGCTGTTTTTT. Combining the CDR3 with reference TRBV5-4 and TRBJ2-2 gives the whole variable domain ETGVTQSPTHLIKTRGQQVTLRCSSQSGHNTVSWYQQALGQGPQFIFQYYREEENGRGNFPPRFSGLQFPNYSSELNVNALELDDSALYLCASSSIRGPKIPGELFFGEGSRLTVL.

At least ten counts were recorded for this clonotype. The rearrangement uses TRBV6-5 and TRBJ1-3, with TRBD1 matching over 7 bases. V was clipped by 2 bases and J by 1 base; unmatched bases: 5. Germline values: CDR1 MNHEY, CDR2 SVGAGI. This CDR3 contains 16 residues. The CDR3 sequence: CASSYTMTGSGNTIYF. CDR3 in DNA: TGTGCCAGCAGTTACACGATGACAGGGTCTGGAAACACCATATATTTT.

This clonotype was seen at least ten times. The chain combines TRBV25-1 with TRBJ2-4, with D hard to call. V lost 3 bases and J lost 0, with 6 bases in between. This CDR3 spans 14 amino acids. CDR1 MGHDK and CDR2 SYGVNS come from the germline V gene. Written as DNA, the CDR3 is TGTGCCAGCAGTGAGTCCGGAGCCAAAAACATTCAGTACTTC. Protein product: CASSESGAKNIQYF.

This clonotype has ten or more counts. The rearrangement links TRBV7-2 to TRBJ2-7; no clear D. The V and J ends lost 2 bases and 3 bases respectively, with 11 bases between them. The CDR3 runs 14 residues. Germline lookup yields CDR1 SGHTA and CDR2 FQGNSA. The CDR3 here is CASSLSTMGYEQYF. The CDR3 DNA reads as TGTGCCAGCAGCTTATCTACTATGGGCTACGAGCAGTACTTC.

Worth noting for this clonotype: A much more abundant neighbour one base away suggests this may be a read error. The genes are TRBV5-6 and TRBJ2-3; 8 bases fit TRBD2. CDR1 and CDR2 (germline): SGHDT, YYEEEE. This CDR3 has 17 residues. After removal of 8 bases from V and 0 bases from J, the junction contained 14 bases not matched to a gene. CDR3 bases: TGTGCCAGGAGCCTTATCAGCGGGGGACCTAGCACAGATACGCAGTATTTT. Protein: CARSLISGGPSTDTQYF. Looking up the rest from reference TRBV5-6 and TRBJ2-3 gives the full variable domain: DAGVTQSPTHLIKTRGQQVTLRCSPKSGHDTVSWYQQALGQGPQFIFQYYEEEERQRGNFPDRFSGHQFPNYSSELNVNALLLGDSALYLCARSLISGGPSTDTQYFGPGTRLTVL.

This clonotype occurred many times. This chain uses TRBV20-1 with TRBJ1-5, with TRBD1 as a possible D gene (5 bases). Trimming took off 1 base at V and 4 bases at J, with 14 bases between the two ends. The CDR3 runs 15 residues. Germline loops: CDR1 DFQATT, CDR2 SNEGSKA (reference sequence). The CDR3 nucleotides read TGCAGTGCTAGAGGGCGGAGGGGACCAAATCAGCCCCAGCATTTT. Its protein product is CSARGRRGPNQPQHF.

This clonotype was detected many times. The chain is built from TRBV12-3 or TRBV12-4 and TRBJ2-1; no definite D call. Between the trimmed V and J ends, which lost 5 bases and 9 bases, there was a span of 20 bases. CDR3 size: 15 residues. For the CDR3, the DNA is TGTGCCAGCAGTCCGGCAGGTTCAAAAGGAAGTGAGCAGTTCTTC. Protein: CASSPAGSKGSEQFF.

The rearrangement joins TRBV27 to TRBJ2-7; 11 bases match TRBD1. This CDR3 has 16 amino acids. The trim removed 9 bases at V and 5 bases at J, leaving 15 bases unmatched. Germline CDR1 MNHEY, CDR2 SMNVEV (reference sequence). The CDR3 region is CARSFRRGQGGDEQYF. The CDR3 coding sequence is TGTGCCAGGAGCTTTCGGCGGGGACAGGGGGGAGACGAGCAGTACTTC.

This clonotype was seen more than once but under ten times. This sequence joins TRBV19 and TRBJ2-7; D perhaps matches TRBD1 (5 bases). This CDR3 is 14 amino acids long. Looked up from germline, CDR1 is LNHDA and CDR2 is SQIVND (reference sequence). V gave up 4 bases and J gave up 0 bases, with 10 bases separating them. CDR3 loop: CASSKDILSYEQYF. CDR3 sequence (DNA): TGTGCCAGTAGTAAGGACATACTCTCCTACGAGCAGTACTTC.

This clonotype was detected ten times or more. The chain joins TRBV5-1 to TRBJ2-5; 9 positions agree with TRBD2. With 7 bases clipped from V and 5 bases from J, the junction kept 6 bases outside the gene matches. This CDR3 region has 13 residues. CDR1 SGHRS and CDR2 YFSETQ come from the germline V gene. The CDR3 bases are TGCGCCAGCGGAGCGGGAGGCGGGGAGACCCAGTACTTC. The encoded protein is CASGAGGGETQYF.

This clonotype was counted many times. The rearrangement links TRBV6-4 to TRBJ2-7; 7 bases match TRBD1. V lost 7 bases, J lost 4 bases, and 16 bases stayed unmatched. CDR1 is MRHNA, CDR2 SNTAGT, per germline. This CDR3 contains 16 residues. CDR3 sequence: CASTRQGRGFSYEQYF. CDR3 bases: TGTGCCAGCACCCGACAGGGTAGGGGTTTTTCGTACGAGCAGTACTTC.

At least ten counts were recorded for this clonotype. Written as DNA, the CDR3 is TGTGCCAGCAGACGACAGGGGGCTACAGATACGCAGTATTTT. Protein product: CASRRQGATDTQYF. The chain is built from TRBV6-6 and TRBJ2-3; TRBD1 matches 10 bases. This CDR3 contains 14 residues. CDR1 is MNHNY and CDR2 is SVGAGI in the germline V gene (reference sequence). Trimming cost V 6 bases and J 3 bases; bases outside gene matches: 3.

The sample holds many counts of this clonotype. V gene TRBV12-3 or TRBV12-4 combines with J gene TRBJ1-1; a weak D match, TRBD1 (6 bases). The length of the CDR3 is 15 residues. V dropped 10 bases and J dropped 2 bases, with 20 bases sitting between them. In DNA, the CDR3 is TGTGCCACCGGGAGGGGGATGACAGTCAACACTGAAGCTTTCTTT. Its translation: CATGRGMTVNTEAFF.

At least ten counts were recorded for this clonotype. The gene calls are TRBV11-2 and TRBJ1-1, with D uncertain. V lost 3 bases, J lost 7 bases, and 9 bases lay in between. Germline V gives CDR1 SGHAT, CDR2 FQNNGV. This CDR3 spans 12 amino acids. In DNA, the CDR3 is TGTGCCAGCAGCTTTACGGGTGTTGAAGCTTTCTTT. As protein: CASSFTGVEAFF.

This clonotype occurred many times. The V call is TRBV7-2, the J call TRBJ2-1; D remains ambiguous. Trimming removed 4 bases at V and 6 bases at J, with 16 bases between. The CDR3 totals 15 residues. CDR1 and CDR2 (germline): SGHTA, FQGNSA. In DNA form, the CDR3 reads TGTGCCAGCAGCTCTGGGATCCCCCTGGGCAATGAGCAGTTCTTC. This codes for CASSSGIPLGNEQFF.

This clonotype was seen a handful of times. The chain is built from TRBV28 and TRBJ2-5; D not certain. This CDR3 comprises 13 residues. Trimming took 8 bases from V and 4 from J, leaving 14 bases between them. Germline loops: CDR1 MDHEN, CDR2 SYDVKM. In nucleotides, the CDR3 is TGTGCCAGCGGATCCCCCGACCGAGAGACCCAGTACTTC. Translating gives CASGSPDRETQYF.

This clonotype was counted many times. This sequence joins TRBV10-3 and TRBJ2-5; D unclear. V lost 3 bases and J 4 bases, leaving 6 bases between the germline ends. The CDR3 has 12 residues. CDR1 and CDR2 (germline): ENHRY, SYGVKD. The CDR3 DNA sequence: TGTGCCATCAGTGATATAGGAGAGACCCAGTACTTC. Amino acid sequence: CAISDIGETQYF.

There are many counts of this clonotype. The chain links TRBV11-2 to TRBJ2-1; TRBD1 matches at 9 bases. The V gene end was trimmed by 4 bases and the J gene end by 6 bases; junction bases not matched to a gene: 7. This CDR3 is 15 amino acids long. Per the germline V gene, CDR1 is SGHAT and CDR2 is FQNNGV. CDR3 residues: CASSSRTGDLNEQFF. The CDR3 nucleotides read TGTGCCAGCAGCTCTCGGACAGGGGATCTCAATGAGCAGTTCTTC.

This clonotype has a count of ten or more. This chain links TRBV5-5 with TRBJ2-7; a possible D gene is TRBD1 (7 bases). Trimming pared 0 bases from V and 3 bases from J, leaving 13 bases between. The CDR3 is made up of 15 amino acids. Per the germline V gene, CDR1 is SGHKS and CDR2 is YYEKEE (reference sequence). The CDR3 coding sequence is TGTGCCAGCAGCTTGGGGCAGGGGGAGGACTACGAGCAGTACTTC. Translating it yields CASSLGQGEDYEQYF.

This clonotype appeared many times. The V and J genes are TRBV19 and TRBJ1-1; TRBD1 is a possible D gene (6 bases). The CDR3 has 14 amino acids. Deletions cut 2 bases from V and 3 bases from J, with 10 bases between. Germline V gene sequence: CDR1 LNHDA, CDR2 SQIVND (reference sequence). The DNA for the CDR3 is TGTGCCAGTAGTATATTTGAGGGGGACACTGAAGCTTTCTTT. Protein sequence: CASSIFEGDTEAFF.